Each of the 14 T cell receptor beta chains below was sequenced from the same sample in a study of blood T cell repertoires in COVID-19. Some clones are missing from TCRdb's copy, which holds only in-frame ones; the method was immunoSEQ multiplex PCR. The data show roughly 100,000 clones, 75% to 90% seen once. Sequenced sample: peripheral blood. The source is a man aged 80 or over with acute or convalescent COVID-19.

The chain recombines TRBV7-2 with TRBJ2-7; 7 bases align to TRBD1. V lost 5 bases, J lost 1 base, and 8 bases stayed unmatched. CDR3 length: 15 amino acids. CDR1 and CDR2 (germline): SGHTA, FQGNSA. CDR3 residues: CASSPLGGWSYEQYF. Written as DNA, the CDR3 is TGTGCCAGCAGCCCGCTAGGGGGCTGGTCCTACGAGCAGTACTTC. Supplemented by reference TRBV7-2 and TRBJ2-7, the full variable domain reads GAGVSQSPSNKVTEKGKDVELRCDPISGHTALYWYRQSLGQGLEFLIYFQGNSAPDKSGLPSDRFSAERTGGSVSTLTIQRTQQEDSAVYLCASSPLGGWSYEQYFGPGTRLTVT.

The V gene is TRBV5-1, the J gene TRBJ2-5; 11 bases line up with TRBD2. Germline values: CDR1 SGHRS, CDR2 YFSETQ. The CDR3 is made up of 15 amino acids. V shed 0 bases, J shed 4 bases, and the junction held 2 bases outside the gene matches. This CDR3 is CASSLEGTSGETQYF. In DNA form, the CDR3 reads TGCGCCAGCAGCTTGGAAGGGACTAGCGGAGAGACCCAGTACTTC.

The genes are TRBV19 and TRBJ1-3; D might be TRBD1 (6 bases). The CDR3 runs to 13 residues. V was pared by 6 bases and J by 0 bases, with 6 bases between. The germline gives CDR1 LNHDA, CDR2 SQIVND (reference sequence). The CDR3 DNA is TGTGCCAGTAGCAGGGGCTCTGGAAACACCATATATTTT. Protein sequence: CASSRGSGNTIYF.

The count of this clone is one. The CDR3 region has the DNA TGTGCCAGCAGCTTGTGGGCGGGAGGGAACGAGCAGTACTTC. Encoded protein: CASSLWAGGNEQYF. V gene TRBV5-7 combines with J gene TRBJ2-7, with 9 positions matching TRBD2. TRBV5-7 is flagged as an ORF with uncertain function. V shed 1 base, J shed 5 bases, and the junction held 4 bases outside the gene matches. This CDR3 has 14 amino acids.

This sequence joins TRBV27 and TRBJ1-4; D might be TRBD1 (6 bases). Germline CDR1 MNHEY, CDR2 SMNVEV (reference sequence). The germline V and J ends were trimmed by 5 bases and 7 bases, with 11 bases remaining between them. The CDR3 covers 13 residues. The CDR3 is CASSNEGGEKLFF. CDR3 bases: TGTGCCAGCAGTAACGAAGGGGGTGAAAAACTGTTTTTT.

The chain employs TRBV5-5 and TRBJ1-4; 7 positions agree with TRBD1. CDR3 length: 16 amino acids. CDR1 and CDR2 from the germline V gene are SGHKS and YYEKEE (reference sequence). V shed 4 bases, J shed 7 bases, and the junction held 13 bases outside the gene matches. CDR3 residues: CASSIPQGGGGEKLFF. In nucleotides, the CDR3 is TGTGCCAGCAGCATCCCTCAGGGGGGAGGAGGTGAAAAACTGTTTTTT.

The CDR3 spells CASSVGLAGATGELFF. The DNA for the CDR3 is TGTGCCAGCAGCGTAGGGTTAGCGGGGGCCACCGGGGAGCTGTTTTTT. V gene TRBV9 combines with J gene TRBJ2-2; TRBD2 matches at 9 bases. V shed 0 bases and J 4 bases; nucleotides not matched to a gene: 4. The CDR3 consists of 16 residues. Germline CDR1 and CDR2: SGDLS and YYNGEE.

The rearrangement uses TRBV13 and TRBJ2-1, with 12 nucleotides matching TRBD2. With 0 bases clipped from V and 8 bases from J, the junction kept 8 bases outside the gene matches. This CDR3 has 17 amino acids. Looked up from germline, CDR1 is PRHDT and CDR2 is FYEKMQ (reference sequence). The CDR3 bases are TGTGCCAGCAGCTTAGGTTTTTCTAGCGGGAGGGCCCATGAGCAGTTCTTC. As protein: CASSLGFSSGRAHEQFF.

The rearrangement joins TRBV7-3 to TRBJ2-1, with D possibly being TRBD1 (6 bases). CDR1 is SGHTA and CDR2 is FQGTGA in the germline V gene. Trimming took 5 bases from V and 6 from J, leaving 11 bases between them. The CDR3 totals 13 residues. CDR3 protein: CASSRTGINEQFF. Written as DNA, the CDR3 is TGTGCCAGCAGCCGAACAGGGATCAATGAGCAGTTCTTC.

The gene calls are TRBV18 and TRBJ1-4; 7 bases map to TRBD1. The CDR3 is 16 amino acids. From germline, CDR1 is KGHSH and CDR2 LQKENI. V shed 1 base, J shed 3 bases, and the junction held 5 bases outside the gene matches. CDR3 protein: CASSPQRQGSNEKLFF. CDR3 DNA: TGTGCCAGCTCACCACAACGACAGGGCTCTAATGAAAAACTGTTTTTT. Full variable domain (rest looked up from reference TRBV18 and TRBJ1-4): NAGVMQNPRHLVRRRGQEARLRCSPMKGHSHVYWYRQLPEEGLKFMVYLQKENIIDESGMPKERFSAEFPKEGPSILRIQQVVRGDSAAYFCASSPQRQGSNEKLFFGSGTQLSVL.

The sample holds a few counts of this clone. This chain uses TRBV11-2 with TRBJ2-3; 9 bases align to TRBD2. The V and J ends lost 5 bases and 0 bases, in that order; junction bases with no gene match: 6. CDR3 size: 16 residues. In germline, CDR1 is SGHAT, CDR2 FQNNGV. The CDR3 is CASSPVGLASTDTQYF. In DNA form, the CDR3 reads TGTGCCAGCAGCCCTGTAGGACTAGCGAGCACAGATACGCAGTATTTT. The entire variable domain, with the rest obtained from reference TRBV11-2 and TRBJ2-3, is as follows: EAGVAQSPRYKIIEKRQSVAFWCNPISGHATLYWYQQILGQGPKLLIQFQNNGVVDDSQLPKDRFSAERLKGVDSTLKIQPAKLEDSAVYLCASSPVGLASTDTQYFGPGTRLTVL.

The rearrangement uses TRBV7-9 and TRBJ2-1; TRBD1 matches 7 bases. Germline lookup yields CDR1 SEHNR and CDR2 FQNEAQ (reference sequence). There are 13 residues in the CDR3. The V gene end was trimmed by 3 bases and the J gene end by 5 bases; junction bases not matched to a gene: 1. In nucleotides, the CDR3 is TGTGCCAGCAGCTTGGGACAGAACAATGAGCAGTTCTTC. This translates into CASSLGQNNEQFF.

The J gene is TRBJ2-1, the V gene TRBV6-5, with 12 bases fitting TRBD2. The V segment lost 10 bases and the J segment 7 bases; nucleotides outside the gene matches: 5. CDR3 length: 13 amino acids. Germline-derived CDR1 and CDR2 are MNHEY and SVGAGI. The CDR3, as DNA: TGTGCCATCCGGACTAGCGGGATTAATGAGCAGTTCTTC. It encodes CAIRTSGINEQFF.

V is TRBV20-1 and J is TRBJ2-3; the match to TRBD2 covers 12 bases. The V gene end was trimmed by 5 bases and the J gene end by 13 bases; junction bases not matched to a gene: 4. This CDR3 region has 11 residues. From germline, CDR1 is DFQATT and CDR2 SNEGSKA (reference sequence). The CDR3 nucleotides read TGCAGTGCTTGGACTAGCGGGATCAAGTATTTT. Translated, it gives CSAWTSGIKYF.